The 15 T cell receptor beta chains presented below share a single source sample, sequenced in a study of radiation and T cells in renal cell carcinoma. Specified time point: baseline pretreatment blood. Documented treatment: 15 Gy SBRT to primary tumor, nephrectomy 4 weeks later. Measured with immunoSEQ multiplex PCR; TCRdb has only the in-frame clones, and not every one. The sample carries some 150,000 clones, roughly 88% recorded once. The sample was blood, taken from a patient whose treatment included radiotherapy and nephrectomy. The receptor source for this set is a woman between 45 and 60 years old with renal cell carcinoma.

The CDR3 DNA is TGTGCCAGCAGTTGGACCGGGACAGGGAACAATGAGCAGTTCTTC. As protein: CASSWTGTGNNEQFF. The V call is TRBV28, the J call TRBJ2-1; 9 nucleotides match TRBD1. Trimming took 4 bases from V and 5 from J; bases not matched to a gene: 6. This CDR3 contains 15 residues. CDR1 is MDHEN, CDR2 SYDVKM, per germline.

Written as DNA, the CDR3 is TGTGCCAGCAGTTACGCGGGGACTAGCACAGATACGCAGTATTTT. It encodes CASSYAGTSTDTQYF. This sequence joins TRBV6-5 and TRBJ2-3; the D gene is possibly TRBD2 (6 bases). Germline CDR1 reads MNHEY; CDR2 reads SVGAGI. V lost 2 bases and J lost 0, with 9 bases in between. This CDR3 region has 15 residues.

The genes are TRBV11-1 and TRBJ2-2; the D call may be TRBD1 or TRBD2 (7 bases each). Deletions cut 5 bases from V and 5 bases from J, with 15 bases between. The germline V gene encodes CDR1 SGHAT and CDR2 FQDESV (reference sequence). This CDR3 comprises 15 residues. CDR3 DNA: TGTGCCAGCAGCCCCAGGGGGGGTGATACCGGGGAGCTGTTTTTT. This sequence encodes CASSPRGGDTGELFF.

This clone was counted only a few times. Here the CDR3 reads CASRTFRGENEKLFF. CDR3 in DNA: TGTGCCAGCAGAACTTTCAGGGGGGAGAATGAAAAACTGTTTTTT. The V call is TRBV6-5, the J call TRBJ1-4; 7 bases agree with TRBD1. The CDR3 extends over 15 amino acids. The J segment lost 5 bases and the V segment lost 6 bases, leaving 9 bases of the junction unmatched. The germline V gene encodes CDR1 MNHEY and CDR2 SVGAGI.

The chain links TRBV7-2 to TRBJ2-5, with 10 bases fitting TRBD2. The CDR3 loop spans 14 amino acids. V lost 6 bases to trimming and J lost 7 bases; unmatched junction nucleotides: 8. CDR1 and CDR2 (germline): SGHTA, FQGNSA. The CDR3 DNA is TGTGCCAGCAGTCCAGGACTAGCGGCCCGGACCCAGTACTTC. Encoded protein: CASSPGLAARTQYF.

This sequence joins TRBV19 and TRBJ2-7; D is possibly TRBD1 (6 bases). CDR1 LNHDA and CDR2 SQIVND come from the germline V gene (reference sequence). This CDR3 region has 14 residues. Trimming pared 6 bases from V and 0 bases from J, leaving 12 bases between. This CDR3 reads CASSPVGGSYEQYF. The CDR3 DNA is TGTGCCAGTAGCCCGGTAGGGGGCTCCTACGAGCAGTACTTC.

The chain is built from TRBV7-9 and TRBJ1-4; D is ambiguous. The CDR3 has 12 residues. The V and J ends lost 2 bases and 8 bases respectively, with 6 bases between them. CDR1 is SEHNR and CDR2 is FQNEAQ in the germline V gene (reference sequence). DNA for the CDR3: TGTGCCAGCAGCTTATCGGGGGAAAAACTGTTTTTT. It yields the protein CASSLSGEKLFF. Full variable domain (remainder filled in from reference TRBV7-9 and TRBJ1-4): DTGVSQNPRHKITKRGQNVTFRCDPISEHNRLYWYRQTLGQGPEFLTYFQNEAQLEKSRLLSDRFSAERPKGSFSTLEIQRTEQGDSAMYLCASSLSGEKLFFGSGTQLSVL.

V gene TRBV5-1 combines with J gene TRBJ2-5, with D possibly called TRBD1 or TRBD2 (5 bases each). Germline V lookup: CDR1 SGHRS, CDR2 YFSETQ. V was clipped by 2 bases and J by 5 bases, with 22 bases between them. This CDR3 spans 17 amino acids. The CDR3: CASSFSVRRGWGETQYF. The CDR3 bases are TGCGCCAGCAGCTTTTCCGTTCGCCGGGGTTGGGGGGAGACCCAGTACTTC.

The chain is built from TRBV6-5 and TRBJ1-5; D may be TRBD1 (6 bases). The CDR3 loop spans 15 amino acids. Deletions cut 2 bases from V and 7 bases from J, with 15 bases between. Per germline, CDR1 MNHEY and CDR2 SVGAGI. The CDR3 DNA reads TGTGCCAGCAGTTACCAACAGGGACTGGGGCAGCCCCAGCATTTT. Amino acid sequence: CASSYQQGLGQPQHF.

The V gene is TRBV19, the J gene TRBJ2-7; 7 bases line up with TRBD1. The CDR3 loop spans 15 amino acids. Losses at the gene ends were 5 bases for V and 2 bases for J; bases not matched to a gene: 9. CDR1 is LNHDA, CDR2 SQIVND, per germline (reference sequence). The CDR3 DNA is TGTGCCAGTAGTGACCCGGGACAGACGACCTACGAGCAGTACTTC. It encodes CASSDPGQTTYEQYF.

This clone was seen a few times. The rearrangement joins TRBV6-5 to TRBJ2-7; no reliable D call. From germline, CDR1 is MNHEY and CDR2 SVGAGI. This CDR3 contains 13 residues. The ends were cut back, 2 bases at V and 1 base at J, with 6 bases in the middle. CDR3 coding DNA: TGTGCCAGCAGTTACCTCCCATCCTACGAGCAGTACTTC. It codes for CASSYLPSYEQYF.

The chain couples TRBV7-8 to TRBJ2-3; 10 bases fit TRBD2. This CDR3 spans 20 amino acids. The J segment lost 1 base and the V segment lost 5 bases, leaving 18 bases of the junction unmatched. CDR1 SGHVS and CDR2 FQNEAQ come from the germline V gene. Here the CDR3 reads CASSQPEIAGGLLGTDTQYF. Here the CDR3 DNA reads TGTGCCAGCAGCCAACCAGAAATAGCGGGGGGCCTCTTGGGCACAGATACGCAGTATTTT.

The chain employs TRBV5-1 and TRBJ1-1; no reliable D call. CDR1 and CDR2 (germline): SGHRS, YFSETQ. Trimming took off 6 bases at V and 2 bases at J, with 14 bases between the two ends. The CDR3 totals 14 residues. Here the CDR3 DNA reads TGCGCCAGCACCTCCGCGGACGGAAACACTGAAGCTTTCTTT. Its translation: CASTSADGNTEAFF.

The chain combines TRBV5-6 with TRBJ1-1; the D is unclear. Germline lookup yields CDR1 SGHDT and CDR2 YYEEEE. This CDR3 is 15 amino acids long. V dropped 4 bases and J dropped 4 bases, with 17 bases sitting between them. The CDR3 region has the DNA TGTGCCAGCAGCCCGCCATCCTGGTTGGGCACTGAAGCTTTCTTT. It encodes CASSPPSWLGTEAFF.

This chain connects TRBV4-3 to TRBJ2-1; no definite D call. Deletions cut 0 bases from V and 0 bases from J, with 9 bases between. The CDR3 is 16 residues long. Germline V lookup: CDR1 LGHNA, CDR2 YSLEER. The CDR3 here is CASSQDQLPSYNEQFF. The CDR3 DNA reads TGCGCCAGCAGCCAAGATCAACTACCCTCCTACAATGAGCAGTTCTTC.